This T cell receptor beta chain was identified during a study of blood T cells in healthy people across ages. Together with a sample-barcoded 5' primer, a J-beta primer mix was included in a second PCR lasting about 6 to 12 cycles. A 12-random-nucleotide template-switch adaptor tagged each cDNA molecule. TCRdb re-called the 5' RACE reads through MiXCR, storing one row per CDR3 protein. The data contain 1.5 million to 2 million distinct CDR3 sequences, around 48% of them seen just once; the ten biggest clones take up roughly 2.1%. The sample consisted of blood. The receptor's source is a woman aged 40 to 49 in good health.

CDR3 region: CASSSQEGTAVYGYTF. The CDR3 DNA follows: TGTGCCAGCAGCTCCCAGGAAGGGACAGCGGTCTATGGCTACACCTTC. The chain recombines TRBV7-2 with TRBJ1-2; 7 bases are shared with TRBD1. The CDR3 consists of 16 residues. V lost 4 bases, J lost 4 bases, and 12 bases stayed unmatched. The germline V gene has CDR1 SGHTA and CDR2 FQGNSA.